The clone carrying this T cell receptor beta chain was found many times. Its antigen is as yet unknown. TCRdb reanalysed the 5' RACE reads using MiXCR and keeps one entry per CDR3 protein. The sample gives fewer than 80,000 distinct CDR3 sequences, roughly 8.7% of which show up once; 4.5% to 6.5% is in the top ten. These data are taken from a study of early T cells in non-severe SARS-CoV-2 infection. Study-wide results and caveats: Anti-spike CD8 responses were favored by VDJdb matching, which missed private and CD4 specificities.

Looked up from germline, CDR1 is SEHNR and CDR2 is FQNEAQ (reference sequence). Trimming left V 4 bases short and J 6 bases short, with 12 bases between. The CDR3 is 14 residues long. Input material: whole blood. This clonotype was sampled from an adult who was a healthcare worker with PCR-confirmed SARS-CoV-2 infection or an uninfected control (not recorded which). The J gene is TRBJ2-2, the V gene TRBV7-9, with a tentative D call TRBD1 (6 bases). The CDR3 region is CASSSLRQAGELFF. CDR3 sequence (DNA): TGTGCCAGCAGCTCATTACGACAGGCCGGGGAGCTGTTTTTT.